This paragraph covers one TCR beta chain sequence. Its antigen is not yet known. Nothing much larger sits one base from this clone, and base qualities are not available. Patients with a history of autoimmune disease or receiving systemic immunosuppression were excluded from the trial. Peripheral blood for TCR sequencing was collected from all dose cohorts at baseline, on cycle 4 day 1, and on cycle 7 day 1. Samples were obtained from an open-label, multicenter, first-in-human phase I dose-escalation trial of ivuxolimab. Adults with locally advanced or metastatic melanoma, renal cell, hepatocellular, or head and neck squamous cell carcinoma were enrolled in the trial. CD4+ and CD8+ T cells were sorted separately from peripheral blood before TCR sequencing. CDR1 and CDR2 are read off the germline V gene as SGHRS and YFSETQ. Trimming leaves V shorter by 0 bases and J shorter by 5 bases, with the junction holding 3 bases beyond the gene matches. The CDR3, cysteine through phenylalanine, is 14 amino acids long. Of the read, only the CDR3 DNA is kept; its 42 bases are in frame from base 1.

This specimen comes from a study of OX40 agonist ivuxolimab in advanced cancers. Broadly, across the study: Ivuxolimab, which targeted the costimulatory receptor OX40 (CD134), was an agonistic, fully human IgG2 monoclonal antibody. Intravenous ivuxolimab was administered to patients every 2 weeks at six dose levels: 0.01, 0.1, 0.3, 1.5, 3 and 10 mg/kg. Of the roughly 53 patients in dose escalation, around 20 had hepatocellular carcinoma, about 15 had melanoma, 9 had renal cell carcinoma and 9 had head and neck cancer. In the dose-escalation cohort, around four fifths of patients were male, and the mean age was 60 years with a range of about 23 to 79. Prior anti-PD-1, anti-PD-L1 or anti-CTLA-4 therapy was permitted, and 30% to 50% of dose-escalation patients had received checkpoint inhibitors. Partial responses occurred in three dose-escalation patients: two with cutaneous melanoma and one with hepatocellular carcinoma. Peripheral TCRbeta sequencing was intended to test whether TCR sequence diversity was altered and clonal T-cell expansion was caused by ivuxolimab. The monotherapy dose-escalation portion (N = 52 patients) of the phase I ivuxolimab trial is reported in the paper. Study-wide findings and limitations: At doses of 0.1 to 3.0 mg/kg, clonal expansion of both CD4+ and CD8+ T cells in blood was seen between baseline and week 6. On average, CD8+ T cells showed more expanded clones than CD4+ T cells after ivuxolimab. In the 0.1-3.0 mg/kg groups, partial responders were among the patients with the lowest normalized peripheral clonal expansion, particularly in CD8+ T cells. Which antigens the clonally expanded peripheral T cells were specific for was not determined. Low levels of normalized T-cell clonal expansion were also seen in some patients who did not respond.

For sequencing of the TCRbeta CDR3 region, genomic DNA was extracted from the sorted cells. The immunoSEQ Assay was used to sequence the TCRbeta CDR3 regions. TCRdb re-hosts the immuneACCESS table, in-frame sequences only. Its copies lack some clones; in the studies checked, an unresolved V gene accounts for under half of them, and the cause for the rest is not known. The sample table records tens of thousands of clones; roughly 85% of these occur just once. The top ten clones comprise around 4.1% of the sample. Recombination connected TRBV5-1 to TRBJ2-7; TRBD2 matches 9 bases in the middle. This clonotype originated in an adult with an advanced solid tumor such as melanoma, head and neck, liver or kidney cancer. Source: CD4+ or CD8+ T cells sorted from blood, taken in a trial of the OX40 agonist ivuxolimab. The CDR3 loop reads CASSLGGLADEQYF. The sequenced DNA: TGCGCCAGCAGCTTGGGGGGACTAGCCGACGAGCAGTACTTC. The variable domain in full, with residues beyond the CDR3 obtained from the reference TRBV5-1 and TRBJ2-7 genes, is KAGVTQTPRYLIKTRGQQVTLSCSPISGHRSVSWYQQTPGQGLQFLFEYFSETQRNKGNFPGRFSGRQFSNSRSEMNVSTLELGDSALYLCASSLGGLADEQYFGPGTRLTVT.